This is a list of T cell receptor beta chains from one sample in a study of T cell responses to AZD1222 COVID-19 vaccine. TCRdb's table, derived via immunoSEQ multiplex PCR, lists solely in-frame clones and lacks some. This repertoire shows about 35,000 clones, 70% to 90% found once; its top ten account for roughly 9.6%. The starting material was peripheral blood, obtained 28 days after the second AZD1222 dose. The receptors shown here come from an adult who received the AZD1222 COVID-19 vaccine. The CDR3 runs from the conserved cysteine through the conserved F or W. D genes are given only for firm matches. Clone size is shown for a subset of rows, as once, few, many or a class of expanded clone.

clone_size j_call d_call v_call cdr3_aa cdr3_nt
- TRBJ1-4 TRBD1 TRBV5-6 CASSSTGGEKLFF TGTGCCAGCAGCTCCACAGGGGGCGAAAAACTGTTTTTT
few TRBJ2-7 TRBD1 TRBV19 CASSPNLDRVGEQYF TGTGCCAGTAGTCCGAATCTGGACAGGGTGGGCGAGCAGTACTTC
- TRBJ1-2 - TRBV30 CAWSVLVAGYTF TGTGCCTGGAGTGTACTGGTGGCTGGCTACACCTTC
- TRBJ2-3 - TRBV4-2 CASSLTTTDTQYF TGTGCCAGCAGCCTGACTACCACAGATACGCAGTATTTT
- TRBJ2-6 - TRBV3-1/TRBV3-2 CASSPDHSGANVLTF TGTGCCAGCAGCCCGGACCACTCTGGGGCCAACGTCCTGACTTTC
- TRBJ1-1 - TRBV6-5 CASRRDRQDTEAFF TGTGCCAGCAGGCGAGATAGGCAGGACACTGAAGCTTTCTTT
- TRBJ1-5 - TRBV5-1 CASSDPGGVNGNQPQHF TGCGCCAGCAGCGACCCCGGCGGTGTTAATGGCAATCAGCCCCAGCATTTT
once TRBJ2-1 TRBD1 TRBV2 CASSPDRGGYNEQFF TGTGCCAGCAGTCCGGACAGGGGGGGCTACAATGAGCAGTTCTTC
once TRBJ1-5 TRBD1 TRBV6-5 CASSGTGLGQPQHF TGTGCCAGCAGCGGGACAGGGTTAGGGCAGCCCCAGCATTTT
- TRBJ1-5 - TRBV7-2 CASSRSREPQHF TGTGCCAGCAGCCGGAGCCGGGAGCCCCAGCATTTT
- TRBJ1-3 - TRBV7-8 CASSLGYRESGNTIYF TGTGCCAGCAGCTTAGGATACAGGGAGTCCGGAAACACCATATATTTT
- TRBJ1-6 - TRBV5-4 CASSLGDNSPLHF TGTGCCAGCAGCTTAGGGGACAATTCACCCCTCCACTTT
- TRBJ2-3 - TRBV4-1 CASSQDSLAYDTQYF TGCGCCAGCAGCCAAGATTCACTAGCATACGATACGCAGTATTTT
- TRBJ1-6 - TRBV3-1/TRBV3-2 CASSQGQSSPLHF TGTGCCAGCAGCCAAGGACAGTCTTCACCCCTCCACTTT
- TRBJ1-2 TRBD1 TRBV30 CAWSAGQGGLGYGYTF TGTGCCTGGAGCGCGGGACAGGGCGGCTTGGGCTATGGCTACACCTTC
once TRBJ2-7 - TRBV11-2 CASSLVLVQGYEQYF TGTGCCAGCAGCTTAGTTTTGGTGCAGGGCTACGAGCAGTACTTC
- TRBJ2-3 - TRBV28 CASSLSGTADTQYF TGTGCCAGCAGTTTATCTGGTACCGCAGATACGCAGTATTTT
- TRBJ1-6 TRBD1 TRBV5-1 CASSYQQGDRGSPLHF TGCGCCAGCAGCTACCAACAGGGGGATAGGGGTTCACCCCTCCACTTT
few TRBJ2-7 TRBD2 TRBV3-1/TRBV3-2 CASSLYGGTMDEQYF TGTGCCAGCAGCCTTTACGGCGGGACTATGGACGAGCAGTACTTC
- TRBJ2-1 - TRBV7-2 CASRPSGPGSYNEQFF TGTGCCAGCAGGCCGTCGGGTCCAGGCTCCTACAATGAGCAGTTCTTC
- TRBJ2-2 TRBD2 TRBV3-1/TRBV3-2 CASSQDPSGSGGELFF TGTGCCAGCAGCCAAGATCCGAGCGGGAGTGGCGGGGAGCTGTTTTTT